This T cell receptor beta chain comes out of a study of T cell responses to AZD1222 COVID-19 vaccine. The CDR3 contains 14 residues. From germline, CDR1 is SGHRS and CDR2 YFSETQ. The V end lost 5 bases, the J end lost 2 bases, and 13 bases lay between the germline ends. The assay was immunoSEQ multiplex PCR, and TCRdb's table has in-frame clones only and misses some. The sample carries under 150,000 clones, about nine tenths recorded once. On this clone: Its antigen is unidentified.

The study's findings and limits: Mapped onto spike, vaccine-associated CD4 TCRs spanned it and were dominant at 160-218 and 743-854. Unmutated variant regions reportedly attract nearly half of all spike-specific TCRs.

The chain carries TRBV5-1 and TRBJ2-5; D not certain. The source is an adult in good health. The sequenced sample was peripheral blood, obtained on day 0 of AZD1222 vaccination. CDR3 DNA sequence: TGCGCCAGCAGGTGGGCAGTGCGACAAGAGACCCAGTACTTC. Amino acid sequence: CASRWAVRQETQYF.